This T cell receptor (beta chain) was documented in a study of CXCR3-negative and CXCR3-positive naive CD8 T cells. Germline-derived CDR1 and CDR2 are MNHEY and SVGAGI. This CDR3 comprises 14 residues. Study results and limitations: Naive cells positive for CXCR3 carried more hydrophobic TRB CDR3s than CXCR3-negative ones. CXCR3 expression dropped partially after cryopreservation, and most assays relied on fresh PBMCs.

This clonotype is labeled medium-sized based on frequency. Antigen unknown. Via 5' RACE with UMI labels, TRB cDNA libraries were prepared. TCRdb re-analyzed the 5' RACE reads; it lists each CDR3 protein once, without DNA. There are 20,000 to 30,000 distinct CDR3 sequences in the sample, with less than 3.5% held by the top ten. This clonotype was sampled from a human donor in good health. Some clones in this sample may be carry-over from other donors' samples. Sequenced: naive CXCR3- CD8+ T cells from blood. The subset denotes: CD45RO-CCR7+CD27+CD95- naive CD8+ T cells lacking CXCR3 (TNR3-). This rearrangement joins TRBV6-5 to TRBJ2-7. The CDR3 is CASSYFATSYEQYF.